Each of the 4 T cell receptor beta chains below was sequenced from the same sample in a study of blood T cell repertoires in COVID-19. TCRdb keeps only in-frame clones here, not all; method: immunoSEQ multiplex PCR. This sample has roughly 130,000 clones, with roughly 84% found just once. Sequenced input: peripheral blood. These receptors all stem from a woman under 40 who had recovered from COVID-19.

The chain joins TRBV5-4 to TRBJ1-4; D ambiguous. The V end lost 0 bases, the J end lost 3 bases, and 12 bases lay between the germline ends. Per the germline V gene, CDR1 is SGHNT and CDR2 is YYREEE (reference sequence). The CDR3 runs 16 residues. CDR3 loop: CASSLVPGLSNEKLFF. CDR3 DNA: TGTGCCAGCAGCTTGGTGCCGGGGTTGTCTAATGAAAAACTGTTTTTT.

This chain joins TRBV7-9 and TRBJ1-2, with D maybe TRBD1 (6 bases). V lost 5 bases, J lost 13 bases, and 20 bases lay in between. The CDR3 runs to 13 residues. Germline loops: CDR1 SEHNR, CDR2 FQNEAQ (reference sequence). CDR3 DNA sequence: TGTGCCAGCAGCCCATGGACAGCGCAGTGGTGCACCTTC. It specifies CASSPWTAQWCTF.

The chain is built from TRBV18 and TRBJ2-7; 8 bases are a match to TRBD2. The CDR3 runs to 12 residues. V dropped 8 bases and J dropped 4; count of bases not matched to a gene: 4. CDR1 and CDR2 from the germline V gene are KGHSH and LQKENI. The CDR3, as DNA: TGTGCCAGCGGCCCGGGAGGGTACGAGCAGTACTTC. It encodes CASGPGGYEQYF.

The chain employs TRBV27 and TRBJ2-2; 7 nucleotides align to TRBD2. The J segment lost 3 bases and the V segment lost 3 bases, leaving 13 bases of the junction unmatched. This CDR3 is built from 18 residues. Germline values: CDR1 MNHEY, CDR2 SMNVEV (reference sequence). The CDR3 DNA reads TGTGCCAGCAGTTTGTCGGCTAGCGGTGGGGGTTACACCGGGGAGCTGTTTTTT. Amino acids: CASSLSASGGGYTGELFF.